This T cell receptor beta chain was sequenced in a study of OX40 agonist ivuxolimab in advanced cancers. Study-wide context: Partial responses were achieved by three patients, of whom one had hepatocellular carcinoma and two had cutaneous melanoma.

Assay used: immunoSEQ multiplex PCR; TCRdb lists only in-frame clones, some missing. The table includes around 97,000 clones, under 85% detected once. The CDR3 is made up of 13 amino acids. CDR1 SGHTA and CDR2 FQGNSA come from the germline V gene. Findings and limits, study-wide: Still undetermined is the antigen specificity of the expanded peripheral T cells. Dose levels from 0.1 to 3.0 mg/kg saw CD4+ and CD8+ blood T cells expand clonally by week 6.

With respect to this clone: Its antigen is currently unknown.

The sequencing used CD4+ or CD8+ T cells sorted from blood, collected in a trial of the OX40 agonist ivuxolimab. This receptor was taken from an adult with an advanced solid tumor such as melanoma, head and neck, liver or kidney cancer. The chain is built from TRBV7-2 and TRBJ2-5, with D hard to call. The DNA end is more similar to TRBJ2-7, so the J call may be wrong. CDR3 loop: CASSQGDGYEQYF. The CDR3 region has the DNA TGTGCCAGCAGCCAAGGCGACGGCTACGAGCAGTACTTC.